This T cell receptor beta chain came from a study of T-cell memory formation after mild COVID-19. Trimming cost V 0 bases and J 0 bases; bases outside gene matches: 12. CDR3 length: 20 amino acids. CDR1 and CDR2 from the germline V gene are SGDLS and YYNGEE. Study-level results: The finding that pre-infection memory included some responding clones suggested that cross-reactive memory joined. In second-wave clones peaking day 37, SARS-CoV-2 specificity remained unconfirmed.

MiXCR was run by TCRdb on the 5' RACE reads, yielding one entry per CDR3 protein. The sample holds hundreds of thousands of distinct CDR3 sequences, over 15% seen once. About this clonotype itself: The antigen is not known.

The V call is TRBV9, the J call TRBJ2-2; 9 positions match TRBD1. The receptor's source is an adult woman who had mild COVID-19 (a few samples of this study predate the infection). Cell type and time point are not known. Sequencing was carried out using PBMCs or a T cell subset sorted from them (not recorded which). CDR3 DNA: TGTGCCAGCAGCGTAGTGGGACAGGGAGTACGGGGGCCGAACACCGGGGAGCTGTTTTTT. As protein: CASSVVGQGVRGPNTGELFF.